This T cell receptor beta chain originates from a study of shared clonotypes between healthy human individuals. Germline lookup yields CDR1 LGHNA and CDR2 YNFKEQ. The V gene lost 4 bases and the J gene lost 8 bases, with 18 bases spanning the gap. The CDR3 is made up of 15 amino acids. The table came from immunoSEQ multiplex PCR; TCRdb's copy has only in-frame clones and leaves some out. The table includes about 490,000 clones, approximately 82% detected once. The receptor was isolated from a woman aged 40-49 years in good health. Some clones in this sample may be carry-over from other donors' samples. The specimen was PBMCs. This chain uses TRBV4-2 with TRBJ2-1; tentatively, D is TRBD1 or TRBD2 (5 bases each). The CDR3 spells CASSLSGTSLDEQFF. The DNA of the CDR3 is TGTGCCAGCAGCCTATCCGGGACCAGCCTTGATGAGCAGTTCTTC.